The rows below give T cell receptor beta chains drawn from one sample of a study of human T cells and chemical hapten exposure. TCRdb used MiXCR to reprocess the RACE reads, holding one entry per CDR3 protein. The sample carries around 35,000 distinct CDR3 sequences, less than 5.5% recorded once. Source material: whole blood. The receptors here all came from a human donor in good health. Some clones in this sample may be carry-over from other donors' samples. The CDR3 runs from the conserved cysteine through the conserved F or W. Fields, in order: clone size, D gene, V gene, J gene, CDR3 DNA, CDR3 protein. A D gene is named only where the DNA matches it firmly. Clone sizes are shown as once, few, many or a size class.

size: few; D: .; V: TRBV7-9; J: TRBJ1-3; DNA: TGTGCCAGCAGCTTTGATTACCGGGACATCAGAAACACCATATATTTT; CDR3: CASSFDYRDIRNTIYF
size: many; D: TRBD2; V: TRBV29-1; J: TRBJ2-1; DNA: TGCAGCGTTGAAGTCGGTCAACCACTAGCGGGGGCGCACTACAATGAGCAGTTCTTC; CDR3: CSVEVGQPLAGAHYNEQFF
size: few; D: .; V: TRBV20-1; J: TRBJ2-3; DNA: TGCAGTGCTAGATCGTCGTCTGTAGGCGGCCCAGATACGCAGTATTTT; CDR3: CSARSSSVGGPDTQYF
size: many; D: .; V: TRBV5-1; J: TRBJ2-6; DNA: TGCGCCAGCAGCCGAGAGCTTGTACGTGGGGCCAACGTCCTGACTTTC; CDR3: CASSRELVRGANVLTF
size: many; D: TRBD1; V: TRBV20-1; J: TRBJ2-7; DNA: TGCAGTGCTAGAGATCTCGGGACAGGCGCCGACGAGCAGTACTTC; CDR3: CSARDLGTGADEQYF
size: many; D: .; V: TRBV5-1; J: TRBJ1-1; DNA: TGCGCCAGCCGGGACATCCGAGGGTTCACTGAAGCTTTCTTT; CDR3: CASRDIRGFTEAFF
size: many; D: .; V: TRBV12-3/TRBV12-4; J: TRBJ2-7; DNA: TGTGCCAGCAGTCCTCCGCCGCACGATGAATTCTACGAGCAGTACTTC; CDR3: CASSPPPHDEFYEQYF
size: many; D: .; V: TRBV7-9; J: TRBJ2-3; DNA: TGTGCCAGCAGCCCAACCGAACGAGATACGCAGTATTTT; CDR3: CASSPTERDTQYF
size: many; D: .; V: TRBV30; J: TRBJ1-1; DNA: TGTGCCTGGAGTGCACCGAATCCTCCTGAAGCTTTCTTT; CDR3: CAWSAPNPPEAFF
size: many; D: .; V: TRBV11-3; J: TRBJ2-1; DNA: TGTGCCAGCAGCCCCGGGGCCTACAATGAGCAGTTCTTC; CDR3: CASSPGAYNEQFF
size: many; D: TRBD2; V: TRBV10-3; J: TRBJ2-5; DNA: TGTGCCATCAGTCGGACTAGCGGGGAAGAGACCCAGTACTTC; CDR3: CAISRTSGEETQYF
size: many; D: .; V: TRBV2; J: TRBJ1-1; DNA: TGTGCCAGCAGTGAAGCTATGGGTTCCACTGAAGCTTTCTTT; CDR3: CASSEAMGSTEAFF
size: many; D: .; V: TRBV28; J: TRBJ1-1; DNA: TGTGCCAGCAGTTTCTCTAACGGTGGAGCTTTCTTT; CDR3: CASSFSNGGAFF